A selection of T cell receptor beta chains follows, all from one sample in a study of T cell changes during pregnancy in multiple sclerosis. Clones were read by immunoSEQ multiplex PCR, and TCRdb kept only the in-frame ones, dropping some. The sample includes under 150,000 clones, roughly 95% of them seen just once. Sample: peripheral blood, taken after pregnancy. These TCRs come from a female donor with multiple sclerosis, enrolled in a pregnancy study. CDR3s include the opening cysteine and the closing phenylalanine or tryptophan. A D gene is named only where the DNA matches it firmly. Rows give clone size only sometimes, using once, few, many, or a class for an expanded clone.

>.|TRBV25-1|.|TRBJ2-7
TGTGCCAGCAGTCCACAGGGTCTCGAGCAGTACTTC
CASSPQGLEQYF
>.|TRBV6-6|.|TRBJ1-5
TGTGCCAGCAGTTATACGGCAGCGAGTCAGCCCCAGCATTTT
CASSYTAASQPQHF
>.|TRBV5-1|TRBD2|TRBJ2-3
TGCGCCAGCAGCTTGGTCTTACTAGCGGGAGTGGGGACAGATACGCAGTATTTT
CASSLVLLAGVGTDTQYF
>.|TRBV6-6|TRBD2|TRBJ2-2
TGTGCAAGCACGGCGGGAGCCACCGGGGAGCTGTTTTTT
CASTAGATGELFF
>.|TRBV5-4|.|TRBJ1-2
TGTGCCAGCAGCTTGGGCGGTAGGGGCAGCGACGGATATGGCTACACCTTC
CASSLGGRGSDGYGYTF
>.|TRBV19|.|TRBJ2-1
TGTGCCAGTAGCCCAACCCAAGAGGGTTACAATGAGCAGTTCTTC
CASSPTQEGYNEQFF
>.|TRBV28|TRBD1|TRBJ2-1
TGTGCCAGCAGTGACAGGGGGCTTGAGCAGTTCTTC
CASSDRGLEQFF
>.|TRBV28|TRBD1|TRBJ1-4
TGTGCCAGCAGTCGGACAGGGGCTGAAAAACTGTTTTTT
CASSRTGAEKLFF
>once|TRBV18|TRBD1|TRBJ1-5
TGTGCCAGCTCACAAGACAGGGCCCATCAGCCCCAGCATTTT
CASSQDRAHQPQHF
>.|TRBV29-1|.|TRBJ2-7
TGCAGCGTTGGGTATTTTGGCAGTAACTACGAGCAGTACTTC
CSVGYFGSNYEQYF
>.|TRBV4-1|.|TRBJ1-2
TGCGCCAGCAGCCAAGTCCGCCGGGTAGGGGGAGCTAACTATGGCTACACCTTC
CASSQVRRVGGANYGYTF
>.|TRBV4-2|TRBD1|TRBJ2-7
TGTGCCAGCAGCCAAGGGGGGACAGAGCCCGAGCAGTACTTC
CASSQGGTEPEQYF
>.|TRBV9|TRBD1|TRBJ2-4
TGTGCCAGCAGTGCTACAGGGGGCGAAAACATTCAGTACTTC
CASSATGGENIQYF
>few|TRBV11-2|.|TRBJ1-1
TGTGCCAGCAGCTTAGACGGGGGGAGGAGGGCTGAAGCTTTCTTT
CASSLDGGRRAEAFF
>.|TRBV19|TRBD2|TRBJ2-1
TGTGCCAGTAGTGTCGGCGGGAGGGGCTACAATGAGCAGTTCTTC
CASSVGGRGYNEQFF
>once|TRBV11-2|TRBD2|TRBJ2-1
TGTGCCAGCAGCTTAGATAAACCGGGAGGAGTCAATGAGCAGTTCTTC
CASSLDKPGGVNEQFF
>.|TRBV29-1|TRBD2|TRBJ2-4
TGCAGCGTTGGCGTGGGGAGGGCCGGGGACATTCAGTACTTC
CSVGVGRAGDIQYF
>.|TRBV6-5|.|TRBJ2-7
TGTGCCAGCAGCCCAGACAGGAGGTACGAGCAGTACTTC
CASSPDRRYEQYF
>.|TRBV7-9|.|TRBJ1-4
TGTGCCAGCAGCTTAACAGGGAGTGGTGAAAAACTGTTTTTT
CASSLTGSGEKLFF
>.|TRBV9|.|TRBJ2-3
TGTGCCAGCAGCGTAGCGACCGGCGTAAGAGGGGATACGCAGTATTTT
CASSVATGVRGDTQYF
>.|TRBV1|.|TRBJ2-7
TGCACCAGCAGCCGGTCGGACAGGGTCTCCTACGAGCAGTACTTC
CTSSRSDRVSYEQYF
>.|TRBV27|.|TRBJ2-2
TGTGCCAGCAGTTTTAAGCTGAACACCGGGGAGCTGTTTTTT
CASSFKLNTGELFF
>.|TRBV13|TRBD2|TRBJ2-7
TGTGCCAGCAGCCGAACTAGCGGAGAGCAGTACTTC
CASSRTSGEQYF
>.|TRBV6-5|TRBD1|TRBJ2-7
TGTGCCAGCAGTTACCCGACAGGGTTGGCTTACGAGCAGTACTTC
CASSYPTGLAYEQYF
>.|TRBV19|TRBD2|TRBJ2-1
TGTGCCAGTAACCCACTAGCGGGAGGGCCCAGCTCCTACAATGAGCAGTTCTTC
CASNPLAGGPSSYNEQFF
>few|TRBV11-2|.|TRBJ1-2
TGTGCCAGCAGCCCAGGACAGAGGAACTATGGCTACACCTTC
CASSPGQRNYGYTF
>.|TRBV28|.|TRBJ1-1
TGTGCCAGCAGTCTTCCCGGGACTGAAGCTTTCTTT
CASSLPGTEAFF
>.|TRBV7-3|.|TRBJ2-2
TGTGCCAGCTTTGCGGGAAGGAACACCGGGGAGCTGTTTTTT
CASFAGRNTGELFF
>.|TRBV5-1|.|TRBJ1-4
TGCGCCAGCAGCTTGGCGGGGGAGGGGCATGAAAAACTGTTTTTT
CASSLAGEGHEKLFF
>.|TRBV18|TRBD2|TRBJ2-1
TGTGCCAGCTCAAGGACTAGCTCCGAAGGGAATGAGCAGTTCTTC
CASSRTSSEGNEQFF
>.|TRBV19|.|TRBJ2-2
TGTGCCAGTAGGGATCCGGGGGAGAACACCGGGGAGCTGTTTTTT
CASRDPGENTGELFF
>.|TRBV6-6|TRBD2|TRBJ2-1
TGTGCCAGCAGTTACTCGAGCGGGAGAGGCAATGAGCAGTTCTTC
CASSYSSGRGNEQFF
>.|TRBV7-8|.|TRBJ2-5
TGTGCCAGCAGCTTAGAGATTCTAGCGAGGGAGACCCAGTACTTC
CASSLEILARETQYF
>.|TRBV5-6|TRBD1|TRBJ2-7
TGTGCCAGCAGCTTGGTGGGACAGGACTACGAGCAGTACTTC
CASSLVGQDYEQYF
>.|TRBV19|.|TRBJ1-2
TGTGCCAGTAGTATATTTCACAGAGCTAACTATGGCTACACCTTC
CASSIFHRANYGYTF
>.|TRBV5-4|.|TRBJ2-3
TGTGCCAGCAGCCGGGAACGGGGCACAGATACGCAGTATTTT
CASSRERGTDTQYF
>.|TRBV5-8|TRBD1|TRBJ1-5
TGTGCCAGCGAGACAGGGGGAAGCAATCAGCCCCAGCATTTT
CASETGGSNQPQHF
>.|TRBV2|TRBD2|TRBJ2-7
TGTGCCAGCTCGGGACTAGCGGGAGTCTACGAGCAGTACTTC
CASSGLAGVYEQYF
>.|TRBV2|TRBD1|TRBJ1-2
TGTGCCAGCGGGGGGACAGACACCTATGGCTACACCTTC
CASGGTDTYGYTF
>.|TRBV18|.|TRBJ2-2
TGTGCCAGCTCAAAAGACAGGACCGGGGAGCTGTTTTTT
CASSKDRTGELFF
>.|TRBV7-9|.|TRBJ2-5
TGTGCCAGCAGCTTTTGGGGGCCGGGTGAGACCCAGTACTTC
CASSFWGPGETQYF
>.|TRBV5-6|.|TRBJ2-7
TGTGCCAGCAGCCAACTATTAGCGGCCTCCTACGAGCAGTACTTC
CASSQLLAASYEQYF
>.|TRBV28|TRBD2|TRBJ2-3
TGTGCCAGCAGCGCTGTGGCGGGGGGCACAGATACGCAGTATTTT
CASSAVAGGTDTQYF
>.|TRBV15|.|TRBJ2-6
TGTGCCACCAGCAGAGATTCAAGAGGATTATCTGGGGCCAACGTCCTGACTTTC
CATSRDSRGLSGANVLTF
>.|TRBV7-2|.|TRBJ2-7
TGTGCCAGCAGCTTAACCGGACAGATCGGTGCATACGAGCAGTACTTC
CASSLTGQIGAYEQYF